Listed below are T cell receptor beta chains from one sample, sequenced in a study of T cell responses to AZD1222 COVID-19 vaccine. Measured with immunoSEQ multiplex PCR; TCRdb has only the in-frame clones, and not every one. The sample has roughly 110,000 clones, 92% seen once. The sequencing here drew on peripheral blood, taken 28 days after the second AZD1222 dose. These receptors originate from an adult who received the AZD1222 COVID-19 vaccine. Each CDR3 is given with its conserved first and last residue. The order of the fields is clone size, D gene, V gene, J gene, CDR3 protein, CDR3 DNA. A D gene is named only where the DNA matches it firmly. Clone size is given for some rows only: seen once, a few or many times, or a class if the clone is expanded.

NA	NA	TRBV5-6	TRBJ2-7	CASSFRTVSYEQYF	TGTGCCAGCAGCTTTAGGACGGTATCCTACGAGCAGTACTTC
once	TRBD2	TRBV3-1/TRBV3-2	TRBJ2-1	CASSSSGTTNEQFF	TGTGCCAGCAGCTCTAGCGGGACGACCAATGAGCAGTTCTTC
NA	NA	TRBV19	TRBJ1-2	CASSIDSQTYYGYTF	TGTGCCAGTAGTATAGATTCCCAGACTTACTATGGCTACACCTTC
NA	NA	TRBV7-9	TRBJ1-6	CASSLKSPYNSPLHF	TGTGCCAGCAGCTTAAAATCCCCCTATAATTCACCCCTCCACTTT
NA	TRBD1	TRBV19	TRBJ1-1	CASIPTMGDRDTKAFF	TGTGCCAGTATCCCGACTATGGGGGACAGGGATACAAAAGCTTTCTTT
NA	NA	TRBV7-3	TRBJ2-3	CASRYGLGAGPDTQYF	TGTGCCAGCAGGTACGGGCTAGGGGCGGGTCCAGATACGCAGTATTTT
NA	NA	TRBV30	TRBJ1-2	CAWSTGYTF	TGTGCCTGGAGTACGGGCTACACCTTC
NA	NA	TRBV7-7	TRBJ2-2	CASSLASAGELFF	TGTGCTAGCAGCTTAGCGAGCGCCGGGGAGCTGTTTTTT
NA	NA	TRBV3-1/TRBV3-2	TRBJ1-6	CASSQPTGNSPLHF	TGTGCCAGCAGCCAGCCTACGGGGAATTCACCCCTCCACTTT
once	TRBD2	TRBV7-2	TRBJ2-1	CASSSSSGRGYNEQFF	TGTGCCAGCAGCTCCAGTTCGGGGCGGGGGTACAATGAGCAGTTCTTC
once	NA	TRBV28	TRBJ2-3	CASHIGGARTDTQYF	TGTGCCAGCCATATAGGGGGGGCGCGGACAGATACGCAGTATTTT
NA	NA	TRBV27	TRBJ1-5	CASSGHGNQPQHF	TGTGCCAGCAGTGGACATGGCAATCAGCCCCAGCATTTT
NA	TRBD2	TRBV15	TRBJ2-3	CATSRVAPGRGEDTQYF	TGTGCCACCAGCAGAGTTGCGCCGGGACGGGGGGAGGATACGCAGTATTTT
NA	NA	TRBV3-1/TRBV3-2	TRBJ1-1	CATQQNTEAFF	TGTGCCACACAACAGAACACTGAAGCTTTCTTT
NA	NA	TRBV6-5	TRBJ1-1	CASSYSLGSEAFF	TGTGCCAGCAGTTACTCGCTGGGTTCTGAAGCTTTCTTT
once	NA	TRBV7-9	TRBJ2-7	CASSLASYSPREQYF	TGTGCCAGCAGCTTAGCTTCGTACAGCCCCAGGGAGCAGTACTTC
NA	NA	TRBV7-9	TRBJ2-1	CASSLDYNEQFF	TGTGCCAGCAGCTTAGATTACAATGAGCAGTTCTTC
NA	NA	TRBV30	TRBJ2-2	CAWEGPRDGTTGELFF	TGTGCCTGGGAAGGGCCCCGGGACGGAACAACCGGGGAGCTGTTTTTT
NA	TRBD2	TRBV6-2/TRBV6-3	TRBJ2-1	CASSYSPPAGGLYNEQFF	TGTGCCAGCAGTTACTCACCCCCCGCGGGGGGTTTATACAATGAGCAGTTCTTC
NA	NA	TRBV7-8	TRBJ2-7	CASRATWGTGAYEQYF	TGTGCCAGCAGGGCTACGTGGGGGACGGGGGCATACGAGCAGTACTTC
NA	NA	TRBV29-1	TRBJ2-1	CSVASYNEQFF	TGCAGCGTTGCCTCCTACAATGAGCAGTTCTTC
NA	NA	TRBV10-3	TRBJ1-3	CAITPSVGRLYESGNTIYF	TGTGCCATCACCCCATCAGTGGGCAGGCTTTATGAATCTGGAAACACCATATATTTT
NA	TRBD2	TRBV6-1	TRBJ2-3	CASSELAGGPDTQYF	TGTGCCAGCAGTGAACTAGCGGGAGGGCCAGATACGCAGTATTTT
NA	TRBD1	TRBV9	TRBJ2-1	CASDRDRGNEQFF	TGTGCCAGCGACAGGGACAGGGGAAATGAGCAGTTCTTC
NA	NA	TRBV5-1	TRBJ1-1	CASSLVADTEAFF	TGCGCCAGCAGCTTGGTGGCAGACACTGAAGCTTTCTTT
NA	TRBD1	TRBV30	TRBJ2-6	CAWSAVDRGGSGANVLTF	TGTGCCTGGAGTGCCGTGGACAGGGGGGGTTCTGGGGCCAACGTCCTGACTTTC
NA	NA	TRBV27	TRBJ2-1	CASSLKGSGRDNEQFF	TGTGCCAGCAGTTTAAAAGGCTCGGGCAGAGACAATGAGCAGTTCTTC
NA	NA	TRBV5-1	TRBJ1-6	CASSLEGRDNSPLHF	TGCGCCAGCAGCTTGGAGGGCAGGGATAATTCACCCCTCCACTTT
NA	TRBD2	TRBV24-1	TRBJ2-1	CATSGEGLAGAQSSYNEQFF	TGTGCCACCAGTGGAGAGGGACTAGCGGGAGCCCAGAGCTCCTACAATGAGCAGTTCTTC
NA	TRBD1	TRBV30	TRBJ1-5	CAWSVYRGGQPQHF	TGTGCCTGGAGTGTGTACAGGGGTGGTCAGCCCCAGCATTTT
NA	TRBD1	TRBV29-1	TRBJ1-2	CSVQLWGQGASYGYTF	TGCAGCGTTCAACTTTGGGGACAGGGGGCTTCCTATGGCTACACCTTC
NA	TRBD1	TRBV7-9	TRBJ2-1	CASSFSGTGNNEQFF	TGTGCCAGCAGCTTTTCCGGGACAGGCAACAATGAGCAGTTCTTC
NA	TRBD2	TRBV7-3	TRBJ2-1	CASSSLGLAGGSYNEQFF	TGTGCCAGCAGCTCCCTCGGGCTAGCGGGAGGATCCTACAATGAGCAGTTCTTC
NA	NA	TRBV18	TRBJ1-2	CASSPPGRGYTF	TGTGCCAGCTCACCCCCGGGACGGGGCTACACCTTC
NA	TRBD1	TRBV18	TRBJ1-1	CASSAEGQTYEAFF	TGTGCCAGCTCCGCCGAGGGACAGACCTATGAAGCTTTCTTT
NA	NA	TRBV27	TRBJ1-4	CASRAPGQSSNEKLFF	TGTGCCAGCAGAGCCCCCGGACAGAGTTCTAATGAAAAACTGTTTTTT
NA	NA	TRBV19	TRBJ1-2	CASSTGQELIYGYTF	TGTGCCAGTAGTACCGGGCAGGAGCTTATCTATGGCTACACCTTC
NA	NA	TRBV28	TRBJ1-1	CASRFPGSGTEAFF	TGTGCCAGCAGATTTCCGGGGAGTGGCACTGAAGCTTTCTTT
NA	NA	TRBV9	TRBJ2-3	CASSVVARFSTDTQYF	TGTGCCAGCAGCGTAGTGGCTAGATTTAGCACAGATACGCAGTATTTT
once	NA	TRBV5-1	TRBJ2-7	CASSLGAQTYEQYF	TGCGCCAGCAGCTTAGGCGCCCAGACCTACGAGCAGTACTTC
NA	NA	TRBV6-5	TRBJ2-4	CASSSHVTKNIQYF	TGTGCCAGCAGTTCGCACGTGACAAAAAACATTCAGTACTTC
NA	NA	TRBV6-5	TRBJ1-2	CASSPGDSSNYGYTF	TGTGCCAGCAGCCCAGGCGATTCGAGCAACTATGGCTACACCTTC
NA	NA	TRBV5-5	TRBJ1-1	CASSPGLYLSGDGDTEAFF	TGTGCCAGCAGCCCCGGGTTGTACCTTTCAGGGGATGGGGACACTGAAGCTTTCTTT
NA	TRBD1	TRBV27	TRBJ2-1	CASSWGQGAYNEQFF	TGTGCCAGCAGTTGGGGACAGGGGGCTTACAATGAGCAGTTCTTC
NA	NA	TRBV27	TRBJ2-2	CASSYRQGSFTNTGELFF	TGTGCCAGCAGTTACCGTCAGGGGTCCTTCACGAACACCGGGGAGCTGTTTTTT